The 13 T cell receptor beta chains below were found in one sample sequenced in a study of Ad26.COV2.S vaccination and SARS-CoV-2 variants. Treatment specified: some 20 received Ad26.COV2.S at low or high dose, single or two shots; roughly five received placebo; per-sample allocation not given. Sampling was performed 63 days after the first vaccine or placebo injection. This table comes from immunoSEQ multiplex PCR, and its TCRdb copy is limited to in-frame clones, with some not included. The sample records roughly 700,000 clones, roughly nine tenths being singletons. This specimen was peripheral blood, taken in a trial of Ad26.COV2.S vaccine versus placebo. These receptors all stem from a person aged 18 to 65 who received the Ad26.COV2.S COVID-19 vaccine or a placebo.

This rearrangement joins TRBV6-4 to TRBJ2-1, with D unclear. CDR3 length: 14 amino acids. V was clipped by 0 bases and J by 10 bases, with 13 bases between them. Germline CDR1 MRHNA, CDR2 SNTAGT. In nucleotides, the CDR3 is TGTGCCAGCAGTGACTCACCTGGGGTGGGGGAGCAGTTCTTC. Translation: CASSDSPGVGEQFF.

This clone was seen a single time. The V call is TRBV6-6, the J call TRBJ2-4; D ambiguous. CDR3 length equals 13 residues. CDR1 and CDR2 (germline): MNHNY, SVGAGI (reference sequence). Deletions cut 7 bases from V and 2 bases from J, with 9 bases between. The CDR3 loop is CASILTPKNIQYF. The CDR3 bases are TGTGCCAGCATCCTGACACCCAAAAACATTCAGTACTTC.

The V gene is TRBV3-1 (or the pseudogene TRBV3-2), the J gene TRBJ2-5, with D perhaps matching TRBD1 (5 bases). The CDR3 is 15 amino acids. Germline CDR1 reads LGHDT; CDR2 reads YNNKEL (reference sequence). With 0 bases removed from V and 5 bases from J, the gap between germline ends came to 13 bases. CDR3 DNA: TGTGCCAGCAGCCAAGAAGCGCAGGGATGGGAGACCCAGTACTTC. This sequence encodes CASSQEAQGWETQYF.

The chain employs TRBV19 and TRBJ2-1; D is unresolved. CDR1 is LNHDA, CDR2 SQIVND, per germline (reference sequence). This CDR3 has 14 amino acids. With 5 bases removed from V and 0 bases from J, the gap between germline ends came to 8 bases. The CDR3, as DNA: TGTGCCAGTAGTTATCAAAGCTCCTACAATGAGCAGTTCTTC. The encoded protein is CASSYQSSYNEQFF.

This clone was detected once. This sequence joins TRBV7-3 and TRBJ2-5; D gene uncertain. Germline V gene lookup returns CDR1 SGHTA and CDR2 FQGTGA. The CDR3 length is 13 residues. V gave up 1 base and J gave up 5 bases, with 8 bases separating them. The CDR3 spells CASSLNGKETQYF. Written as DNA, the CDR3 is TGTGCCAGCAGCTTAAATGGCAAGGAGACCCAGTACTTC.

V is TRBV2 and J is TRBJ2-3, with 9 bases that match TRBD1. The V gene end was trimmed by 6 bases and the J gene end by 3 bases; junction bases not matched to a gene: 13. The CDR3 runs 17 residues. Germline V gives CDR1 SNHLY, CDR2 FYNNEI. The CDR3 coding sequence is TGTGCCAGCAGGGAACCCGGGACAGGGAGGAGAACAGATACGCAGTATTTT. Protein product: CASREPGTGRRTDTQYF.

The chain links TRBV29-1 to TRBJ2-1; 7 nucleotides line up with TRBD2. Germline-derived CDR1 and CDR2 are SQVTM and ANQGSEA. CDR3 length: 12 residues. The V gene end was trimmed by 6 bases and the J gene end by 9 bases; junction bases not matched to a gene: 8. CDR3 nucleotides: TGCAGCGTCACGACTAGCTACTTTGAGCAGTTCTTC. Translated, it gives CSVTTSYFEQFF.

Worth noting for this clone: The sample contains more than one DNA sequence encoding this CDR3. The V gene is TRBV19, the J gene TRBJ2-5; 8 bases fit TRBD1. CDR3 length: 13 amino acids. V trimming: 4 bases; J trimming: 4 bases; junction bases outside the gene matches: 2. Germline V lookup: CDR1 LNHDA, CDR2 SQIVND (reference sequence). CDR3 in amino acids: CASSTRGRETQYF. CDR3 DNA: TGTGCCAGTAGTACCAGGGGGCGAGAGACCCAGTACTTC.

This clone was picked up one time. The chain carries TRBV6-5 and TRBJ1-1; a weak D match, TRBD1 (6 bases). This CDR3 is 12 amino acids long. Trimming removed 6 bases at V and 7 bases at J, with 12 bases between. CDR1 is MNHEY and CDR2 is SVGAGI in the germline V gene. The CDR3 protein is CASRSGQLEAFF. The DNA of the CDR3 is TGTGCCAGCAGGAGCGGACAGCTTGAAGCTTTCTTT.

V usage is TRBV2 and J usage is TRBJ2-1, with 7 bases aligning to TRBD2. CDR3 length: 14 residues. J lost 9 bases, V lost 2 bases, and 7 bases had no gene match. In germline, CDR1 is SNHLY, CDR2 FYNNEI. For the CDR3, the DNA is TGTGCCAGCAGTGAACTAGCGGAGTTTCGTGAGCAGTTCTTC. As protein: CASSELAEFREQFF.

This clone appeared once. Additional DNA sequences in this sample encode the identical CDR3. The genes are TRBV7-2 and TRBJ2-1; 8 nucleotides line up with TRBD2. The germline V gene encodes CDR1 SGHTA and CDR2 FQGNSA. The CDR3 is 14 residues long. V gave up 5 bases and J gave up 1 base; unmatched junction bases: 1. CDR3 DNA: TGTGCCAGCAGCCCGGGGGGGTCCTACAATGAGCAGTTCTTC. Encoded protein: CASSPGGSYNEQFF.

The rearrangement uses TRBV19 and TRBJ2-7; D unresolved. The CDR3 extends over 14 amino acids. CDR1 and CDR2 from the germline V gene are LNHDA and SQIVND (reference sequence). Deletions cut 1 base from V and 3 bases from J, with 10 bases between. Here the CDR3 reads CASSIVKGNYEQYF. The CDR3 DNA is TGTGCCAGTAGTATAGTTAAGGGCAACTACGAGCAGTACTTC.

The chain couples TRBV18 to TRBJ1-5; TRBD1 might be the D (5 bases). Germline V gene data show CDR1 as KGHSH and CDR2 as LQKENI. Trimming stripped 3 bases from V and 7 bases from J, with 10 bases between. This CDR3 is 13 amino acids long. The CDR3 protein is CASSPGGLQPQHF. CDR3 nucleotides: TGTGCCAGCTCACCGGGGGGGTTGCAGCCCCAGCATTTT.